This T cell receptor beta chain was identified during a study of blood T cell repertoires in COVID-19. About the study: Nucleic acid was either cDNA or gDNA, and it came from T cells, B-cell-depleted T cells, or PBMCs.

How the authors handled the data: Nucleated cell counts were estimated from reference gene primer amplification. Only in-frame clones appear in the TCRdb table, and some are missing; sequencing was by immunoSEQ multiplex PCR. Clonal size and the V and J genes are those of that table, whereas D and trimming came from the DNA. The sample has some 370,000 clones, approximately 89% seen once. This clone has a handful of counts. While infection was still active, Seattle patients were enrolled and then followed longitudinally. This CDR3 comprises 15 residues. Germline CDR1 reads SGDLS; CDR2 reads YYNGEE. Trimming pared 0 bases from V and 3 bases from J, leaving 10 bases between.

This sequence was found in a young woman with COVID-19, enrolled during active disease. J is TRBJ1-5 and V is TRBV9, with D maybe TRBD1 (6 bases). Input material: peripheral blood. CDR3: CASSVESGDNQPQHF. As DNA, the CDR3 is TGTGCCAGCAGCGTAGAATCAGGGGACAATCAGCCCCAGCATTTT.